Listed below are T cell receptor beta chains from one sample, sequenced in a study of a mutant IDH1 vaccine in newly diagnosed glioma. Their antigens are not known. The method was immunoSEQ multiplex PCR; TCRdb's version includes in-frame clones alone and lacks a portion of them. There are 45,000 to 55,000 clones in the sample; 76% occur only once, and 12% lies in the top ten. Sequenced here: PBMCs, sampled from a glioma patient whose treatment included an IDH1 peptide vaccine. Every receptor here comes from a man aged 40-49 years with glioma. Each CDR3 is given with its conserved first and last residue. A D gene is named only where the DNA matches it firmly. Clone size is stated in some rows and not others, as once, few, many or a class when expanded.

clone size: NA; V gene: TRBV18; J gene: TRBJ1-4; D gene: NA; CDR3 protein: CASSPATNEKLFF; CDR3 DNA: TGTGCCAGCTCACCCGCAACTAATGAAAAACTGTTTTTT
clone size: medium-sized; V gene: TRBV7-2; J gene: TRBJ2-3; D gene: TRBD2; CDR3 protein: CASSSLAGGQADTQYF; CDR3 DNA: TGTGCCAGCAGCTCTCTAGCGGGAGGGCAGGCAGATACGCAGTATTTT
clone size: NA; V gene: TRBV19; J gene: TRBJ2-1; D gene: NA; CDR3 protein: CASSTGRAGSAFF; CDR3 DNA: TGTGCCAGTAGTACTGGTCGGGCCGGGAGTGCGTTCTTC
clone size: few; V gene: TRBV16; J gene: TRBJ2-2; D gene: TRBD2; CDR3 protein: CASSGAGGANTGELFF; CDR3 DNA: TGTGCCAGCAGCGGCGCGGGGGGCGCGAACACCGGGGAGCTGTTTTTT
clone size: NA; V gene: TRBV7-8; J gene: TRBJ2-1; D gene: TRBD2; CDR3 protein: CASSTLAGPYNEQFF; CDR3 DNA: TGTGCCAGCAGCACCTTAGCGGGGCCGTACAATGAGCAGTTCTTC
clone size: NA; V gene: TRBV10-3; J gene: TRBJ1-2; D gene: NA; CDR3 protein: CAISESGTNYGYTF; CDR3 DNA: TGTGCCATCAGTGAGTCGGGCACTAACTATGGCTACACCTTC
clone size: NA; V gene: TRBV4-2; J gene: TRBJ2-7; D gene: NA; CDR3 protein: CASSQGTGRAAYEQYF; CDR3 DNA: TGTGCCAGCAGCCAAGGAACTGGGCGGGCAGCCTACGAGCAGTACTTC
clone size: NA; V gene: TRBV4-1; J gene: TRBJ2-5; D gene: TRBD1; CDR3 protein: CASSPWDRGGETQYF; CDR3 DNA: TGCGCCAGCAGCCCGTGGGACAGAGGGGGAGAGACCCAGTACTTC
clone size: NA; V gene: TRBV5-6; J gene: TRBJ2-7; D gene: NA; CDR3 protein: CASSKWGSSYEQYF; CDR3 DNA: TGTGCCAGCAGCAAATGGGGCAGCTCCTACGAGCAGTACTTC
clone size: NA; V gene: TRBV7-6; J gene: TRBJ1-3; D gene: NA; CDR3 protein: CASSSQARSGNTIYF; CDR3 DNA: TGTGCCAGCAGCTCGCAGGCGCGCTCTGGAAACACCATATATTTT
clone size: NA; V gene: TRBV6-1; J gene: TRBJ2-2; D gene: NA; CDR3 protein: CASTLRNTGELFF; CDR3 DNA: TGTGCCAGCACCCTAAGGAACACCGGGGAGCTGTTTTTT
clone size: NA; V gene: TRBV11-2; J gene: TRBJ2-5; D gene: NA; CDR3 protein: CASSPRGALVETQYF; CDR3 DNA: TGTGCCAGCAGCCCGAGGGGGGCTCTGGTGGAGACCCAGTACTTC
clone size: NA; V gene: TRBV11-2; J gene: TRBJ2-5; D gene: TRBD2; CDR3 protein: CASSRSLAGVEETQYF; CDR3 DNA: TGTGCCAGCAGCCGATCTCTAGCGGGAGTGGAAGAGACCCAGTACTTC
clone size: NA; V gene: TRBV9; J gene: TRBJ2-3; D gene: NA; CDR3 protein: CASSVRSSVLDTQYF; CDR3 DNA: TGTGCCAGCAGCGTACGGTCTAGCGTTTTGGATACGCAGTATTTT
clone size: few; V gene: TRBV27; J gene: TRBJ1-1; D gene: NA; CDR3 protein: CASSKTENTEAFF; CDR3 DNA: TGTGCCAGCAGCAAAACAGAGAACACTGAAGCTTTCTTT
clone size: NA; V gene: TRBV6-5; J gene: TRBJ2-7; D gene: TRBD2; CDR3 protein: CASSGGVRYEQYF; CDR3 DNA: TGTGCCAGCTCCGGGGGGGTACGCTACGAGCAGTACTTC
clone size: NA; V gene: TRBV7-6; J gene: TRBJ1-3; D gene: NA; CDR3 protein: CASSGGPGGGNTIYF; CDR3 DNA: TGTGCCAGCAGCGGGGGCCCCGGGGGTGGAAACACCATATATTTT
clone size: once; V gene: TRBV5-4; J gene: TRBJ2-7; D gene: NA; CDR3 protein: CASSLGGSPVYEQYF; CDR3 DNA: TGTGCCAGCAGCTTGGGGGGCTCGCCGGTCTACGAGCAGTACTTC
clone size: few; V gene: TRBV9; J gene: TRBJ2-3; D gene: TRBD2; CDR3 protein: CASSVVGGGRDTQYF; CDR3 DNA: TGTGCCAGCAGCGTAGTGGGCGGCGGGAGAGATACGCAGTATTTT
clone size: NA; V gene: TRBV18; J gene: TRBJ2-1; D gene: TRBD1; CDR3 protein: CASSRTGEESYSRNEQFF; CDR3 DNA: TGTGCCAGCTCACGGACAGGGGAGGAGAGCTACTCCAGAAATGAGCAGTTCTTC
clone size: NA; V gene: TRBV6-5; J gene: TRBJ1-2; D gene: NA; CDR3 protein: CASSYSRGGLDYGYTF; CDR3 DNA: TGTGCCAGCAGTTACTCCCGGGGGGGGCTGGACTATGGCTACACCTTC
clone size: few; V gene: TRBV6-1; J gene: TRBJ1-1; D gene: TRBD1; CDR3 protein: CASIPWDRGTEAFF; CDR3 DNA: TGTGCCAGCATCCCTTGGGACAGGGGCACTGAAGCTTTCTTT
clone size: NA; V gene: TRBV19; J gene: TRBJ1-5; D gene: NA; CDR3 protein: CASKVRGTSLRTEPQHF; CDR3 DNA: TGTGCCAGCAAAGTCAGAGGAACATCACTTCGGACGGAGCCCCAGCATTTT
clone size: NA; V gene: TRBV2; J gene: TRBJ2-1; D gene: NA; CDR3 protein: CASSAGQSNEQFF; CDR3 DNA: TGTGCCAGCAGTGCGGGGCAGTCCAATGAGCAGTTCTTC
clone size: NA; V gene: TRBV30; J gene: TRBJ1-4; D gene: TRBD1; CDR3 protein: CAWSDRGKLFF; CDR3 DNA: TGTGCCTGGAGCGACAGGGGAAAACTGTTTTTT
clone size: NA; V gene: TRBV27; J gene: TRBJ2-1; D gene: NA; CDR3 protein: CASRGGANNEQFF; CDR3 DNA: TGTGCCAGCAGGGGCGGAGCAAACAATGAGCAGTTCTTC